This T cell receptor beta chain was sequenced during a study of beta chain features in type 1 diabetes. Overall study results and limits: A closer apparent resemblance between naive, central memory and Treg TCRB repertoires was seen in patients than in healthy donors.

The whole isolated RNA underwent reverse transcription, so sequencing captured expressed TCRB transcripts. Assay: immunoSEQ multiplex PCR; the TCRdb copy retains only in-frame clones and omits some. The repertoire has 350,000 or so clones, 20% of them found once; the top ten carry 0.044%. In the case of this clone: Its antigen is undetermined.

This CDR3 has 15 residues. Germline lookup yields CDR1 SGHRS and CDR2 YFSETQ. Losses at the gene ends were 3 bases for V and 3 bases for J; bases not matched to a gene: 8. The chain combines TRBV5-1 with TRBJ2-5, with 7 bases matching TRBD1. This sequence originates from a woman between 18 and 29 years old in good health. Sequenced input: naive CD4+ T cells from blood. In DNA form, the CDR3 reads TGCGCCAGCAGCTCATTGGGGACAGAAGAAGAGACCCAGTACTTC. It encodes CASSSLGTEEETQYF.